This T cell receptor (beta chain) came from a study of early T cells in non-severe SARS-CoV-2 infection. As for the study in general: The authors sequenced bulk RNA from unsorted whole blood, leaving chains unpaired. Overall study results and limits: Anti-spike CD8 specificities were favored by VDJdb matching, whose results missed private and CD4 specificities.

At least ten counts were recorded for this clonotype. Its target is not known. Unique molecular identifier tags were affixed to discrete cDNA molecules. TCRdb analysed the 5' RACE reads with MiXCR anew, one entry per CDR3 protein. In the table there are about 30,000 distinct CDR3 sequences, approximately 5% of which are singletons. CDR1 is KGHSH, CDR2 LQKENI, per germline. V gave up 4 bases and J gave up 4 bases; unmatched junction bases: 3. The CDR3 is made up of 14 amino acids. The sequence was obtained from an adult who was a healthcare worker with PCR-confirmed SARS-CoV-2 infection or an uninfected control (not recorded which). Sequenced input: whole blood. This chain joins TRBV18 and TRBJ1-5; 8 bases align to TRBD1. In DNA, the CDR3 is TGTGCCAGCTCACAAACAGGGGGGAATCAGCCCCAGCATTTT. Translated, it gives CASSQTGGNQPQHF.